This passage covers 11 T cell receptor beta chains from one sample sequenced in a study of post-analysis software for immune sequencing data. Study findings and constraints: TRBV segments more frequent in patients than in controls numbered five and included TRBV5-6, TRBV5-1 and TRBV20-1.

Prepared libraries of TCR beta cDNA carried unique molecular identifiers. MiXCR, applied by TCRdb to the PCR reads, yields one record per CDR3 protein. The sample yields some 690,000 distinct CDR3 sequences, about 60% seen once. No cognate antigen is known for these TCRs. The sequenced material came from blood. Receptor source: a girl aged 2-15 years with multiple sclerosis.

J is TRBJ2-5 and V is TRBV10-3; TRBD2 is a possible D gene (5 bases). Trimming cost V 6 bases and J 11 bases, with 28 bases left between them. Germline V gives CDR1 ENHRY, CDR2 SYGVKD. This CDR3 is built from 16 residues. The CDR3 is CAIRQTLVDLGDEQYF. CDR3 coding DNA: TGTGCCATCAGACAGACCCTGGTCGATCTCGGGGATGAGCAGTACTTC.

V gene TRBV5-6 combines with J gene TRBJ1-1; weak D call: TRBD1 (6 bases). The CDR3 sequence is 15 residues long. The V end was cut by 4 bases, the J end by 0 bases, with 13 bases between. The germline V gene has CDR1 SGHDT and CDR2 YYEEEE. DNA of the CDR3: TGTGCCAGCAGCATCCGGGGGGCCGTGAACACTGAAGCTTTCTTT. Amino acid sequence: CASSIRGAVNTEAFF.

This clonotype was detected only a few times. The chain couples TRBV29-1 to TRBJ2-3; 11 bases align to TRBD2. V lost 3 bases, J lost 2 bases, and 4 bases stayed unmatched. CDR1 and CDR2 (germline): SQVTM, ANQGSEA. This CDR3 comprises 15 residues. The CDR3 region is CSVDIAGGNTDTQYF. In nucleotides, the CDR3 is TGCAGCGTTGACATAGCGGGAGGGAACACAGATACGCAGTATTTT.

This clonotype has a handful of counts. This chain joins TRBV6-6 and TRBJ2-1; the match to TRBD1 covers 9 bases. With V trimmed by 3 bases and J by 3 bases, 6 bases remained unmatched. The V gene's germline CDR1 is MNHNY and CDR2 SVGAGI (reference sequence). The length of the CDR3 is 16 residues. The DNA for the CDR3 is TGTGCCAGCAGTTATTCCGGGACAGGGTACTACAATGAGCAGTTCTTC. Translated, it gives CASSYSGTGYYNEQFF.

The chain is built from TRBV2 and TRBJ2-3; D is perhaps TRBD1 (5 bases). The germline gives CDR1 SNHLY, CDR2 FYNNEI. This CDR3 contains 15 residues. Trimming stripped 7 bases from V and 4 bases from J, with 18 bases between. CDR3 amino acids: CASTGESGWSDTQYF. For the CDR3, the DNA is TGTGCCAGCACCGGAGAATCAGGGTGGTCAGATACGCAGTATTTT.

The rearrangement uses TRBV4-3 and TRBJ2-1; tentative D call: TRBD2 (5 bases). CDR1 is LGHNA, CDR2 YSLEER, per germline. Trimming pared 1 base from V and 4 bases from J, leaving 17 bases between. This CDR3 has 17 residues. The CDR3 is CASSQGEHGSVYNEQFF. Here the CDR3 DNA reads TGCGCCAGCAGCCAAGGGGAGCACGGTAGCGTATACAATGAGCAGTTCTTC.

There are a few counts of this clonotype. The chain couples TRBV29-1 to TRBJ2-4, with 8 bases matching TRBD2. From germline, CDR1 is SQVTM and CDR2 ANQGSEA. V gave up 7 bases and J gave up 0 bases; unmatched junction bases: 20. The CDR3 has 19 residues. For the CDR3, the DNA is TGCAGCGGAACCCCGGGAGGGGACAAAATTTTCCTAGCCAAAAACATTCAGTACTTC. Residues: CSGTPGGDKIFLAKNIQYF.

This rearrangement joins TRBV20-1 to TRBJ2-1; D unclear. In germline, CDR1 is DFQATT, CDR2 SNEGSKA (reference sequence). This CDR3 is built from 13 residues. V dropped 0 bases and J dropped 3 bases, with 6 bases sitting between them. CDR3 amino acids: CSARETSYNEQFF. The CDR3 nucleotides are TGCAGTGCTAGAGAGACGAGCTACAATGAGCAGTTCTTC.

This chain links TRBV7-2 with TRBJ2-1; the match to TRBD2 covers 9 bases. The CDR3 extends over 12 amino acids. V gave up 7 bases and J gave up 10 bases; unmatched junction bases: 5. Germline V lookup: CDR1 SGHTA, CDR2 FQGNSA. In nucleotides, the CDR3 is TGTGCCAGCAACGACCTAGCGGGGGAGCAGTTCTTC. Translating gives CASNDLAGEQFF.

Notes on this clonotype: At one of its ends the junction is not consistent with the germline gene, which may arise from a read error. This chain links TRBV7-9 with TRBJ2-3; 8 nucleotides line up with TRBD2. This CDR3 has 18 amino acids. CDR1 and CDR2 (germline): SEHNR, FQNEAQ (reference sequence). The DNA of the CDR3 is TGTGCCAGCAGCTCCCTCTTACCTTACAGCGGGAGATTAGGTACGCTGTATTTT. Translated: CASSSLLPYSGRLGTLYF.

The chain recombines TRBV7-9 with TRBJ2-6; maybe TRBD2 (5 bases). The CDR3 is 14 residues long. V was cut by 8 bases and J by 4 bases, with 12 bases left in between. Per the germline V gene, CDR1 is SEHNR and CDR2 is FQNEAQ (reference sequence). The CDR3 sequence: CASRGGSGANVLTF. CDR3 in DNA: TGTGCCAGCCGCGGAGGTTCCGGGGCCAACGTCCTGACTTTC.